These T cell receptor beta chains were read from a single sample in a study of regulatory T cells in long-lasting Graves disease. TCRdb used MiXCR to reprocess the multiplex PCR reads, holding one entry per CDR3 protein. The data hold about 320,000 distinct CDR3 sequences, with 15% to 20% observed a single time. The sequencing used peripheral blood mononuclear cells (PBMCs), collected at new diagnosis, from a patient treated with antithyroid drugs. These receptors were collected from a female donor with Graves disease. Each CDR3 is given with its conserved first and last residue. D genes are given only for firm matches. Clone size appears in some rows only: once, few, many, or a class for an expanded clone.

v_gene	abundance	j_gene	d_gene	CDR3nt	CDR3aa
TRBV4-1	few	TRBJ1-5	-	TGCGCCAGCAGCCAAGTTCCGGGGGGGAATCAGCCCCAGCATTTT	CASSQVPGGNQPQHF
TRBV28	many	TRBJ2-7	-	TGTGCCAGCAGTCTCACCCGCCCCGGGACGGAGATCTACGAGCAGTACTTC	CASSLTRPGTEIYEQYF
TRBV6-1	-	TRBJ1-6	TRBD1	TGTGCCAGCAGTGACCGGGACAGCGTACCACCCCTCCACTTT	CASSDRDSVPPLHF
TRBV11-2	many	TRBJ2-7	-	TGTGCCAGCAGTTTAGGGACATCCAGCTACGAGCAGTACTTC	CASSLGTSSYEQYF
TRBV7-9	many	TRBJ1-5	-	TGTGCCAGCAGCTTAGTACGACAGTTAGAGGGGCCCCAGCATTTT	CASSLVRQLEGPQHF
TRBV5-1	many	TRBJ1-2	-	TGCGCCAGCAGCTTGGTGGGGAGCAGTAACTATGGCTACACCTTC	CASSLVGSSNYGYTF
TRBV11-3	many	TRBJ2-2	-	TGTGCCAGCAGCTTATTGGGGGCAGCCAACACCGGGGAGCTGTTTTTT	CASSLLGAANTGELFF
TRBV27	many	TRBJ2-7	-	TGTGCCAGCAGTCCAGGACAGATAGTCTACGAGCAGTACTTC	CASSPGQIVYEQYF
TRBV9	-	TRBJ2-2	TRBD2	TGTGCCAGCAGCGGAGGACTAGCGGCCTGGACCGGGGAGCTGTTTTTT	CASSGGLAAWTGELFF
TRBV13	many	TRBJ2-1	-	TGTGCCAGCAGCACCCCGTCGGGCCATGAGCAGTTCTTC	CASSTPSGHEQFF
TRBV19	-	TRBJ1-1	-	TGTGCCAGTAGTTGGGGGCCCCGTAACACTGAAGCTTTCTTT	CASSWGPRNTEAFF
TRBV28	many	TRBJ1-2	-	TGTGCCAGCAGTTTGATGGTTGGGGGCGGCTATGGCTACACCTTC	CASSLMVGGGYGYTF
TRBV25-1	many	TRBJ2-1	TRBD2	TGTGCCAGCAACCCGGCGGCTAGCGGGGATGAGCAGTTCTTC	CASNPAASGDEQFF
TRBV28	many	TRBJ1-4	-	TGTGCCAGCAGTTTCGGGACCCACCCAACTAATGAAAAACTGTTTTTT	CASSFGTHPTNEKLFF
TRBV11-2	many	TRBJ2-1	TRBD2	TGTGCCAGCAGCACCTGGGGACTACTATACAATGAGCAGTTCTTC	CASSTWGLLYNEQFF
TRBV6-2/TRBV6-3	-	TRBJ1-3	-	TGTGCCAGCAGCTCCCAACCGGTGCGCTCTGGAAACACCATATATTTT	CASSSQPVRSGNTIYF
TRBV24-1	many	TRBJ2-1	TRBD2	TGTGCCACCAGTGATTGGCGGGGGACCGGGACCCACAATGAGCAGTTCTTC	CATSDWRGTGTHNEQFF
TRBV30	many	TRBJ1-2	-	TGTGCCTGGAAGGGAGGGTATGGCTACACCTTC	CAWKGGYGYTF
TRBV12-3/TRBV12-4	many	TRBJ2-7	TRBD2	TGTGCCAGCAGTTCACCTAGCGGGAAGGTCTACGAGCAGTACTTC	CASSSPSGKVYEQYF
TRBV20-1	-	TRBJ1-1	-	TGCAGTGCGAAGGGACCGTCGAACACTGAAGCTTTCTTT	CSAKGPSNTEAFF
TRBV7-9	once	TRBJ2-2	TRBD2	TGTGCCAGCAGCTCACTCTTACCGGGACTAGCGGGAGAAACCGGGGAGCTGTTTTTT	CASSSLLPGLAGETGELFF
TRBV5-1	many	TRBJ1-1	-	TGCGCCAGCAGCTCTGGGCAGACTGAAGCTTTCTTT	CASSSGQTEAFF
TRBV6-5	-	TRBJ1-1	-	TGTGCCAGCAGTTGGGCGGGAGCTTCCTTT	CASSWAGASF
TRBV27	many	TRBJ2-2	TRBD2	TGTGCCAGCAGGGGACTAGTTACCACCGGGGAGCTGTTTTTT	CASRGLVTTGELFF
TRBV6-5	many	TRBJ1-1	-	TGTGCCAGCAGTTATAGGGCGAGCACTGAAGCTTTCTTT	CASSYRASTEAFF
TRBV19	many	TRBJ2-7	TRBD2	TGTGCCAGTGCCGGGACTAGCGGCTACGAGCAGTACTTC	CASAGTSGYEQYF
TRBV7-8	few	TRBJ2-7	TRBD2	TGTGCCAGCAGCGTGCCTAGCGGGAGGGCGAGGGGCAACGAGCAGTACTTC	CASSVPSGRARGNEQYF
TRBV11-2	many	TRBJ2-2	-	TGTGCCAGCAGCTTAGGCGCGCTAGCGAGGACCGGGGAGCTGTTTTTT	CASSLGALARTGELFF
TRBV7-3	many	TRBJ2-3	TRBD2	TGTGCCAGCAGCTTAATGGGTAGCGGGACTACAGATACGCAGTATTTT	CASSLMGSGTTDTQYF
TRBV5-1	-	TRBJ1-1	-	TGCGCCAGCAGCTTTTATGCGGGGGGCTCCACTGAAGCTTTCTTT	CASSFYAGGSTEAFF
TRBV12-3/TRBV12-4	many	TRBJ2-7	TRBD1	TGTGCCAGCAGCGGGGACAGGGGGATGGGGGAGCAGTACTTC	CASSGDRGMGEQYF
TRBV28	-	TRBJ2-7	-	TGTGCCACTACCGGACAGACAAACGAGCAGTACTTC	CATTGQTNEQYF
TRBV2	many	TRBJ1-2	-	TGTGCCAGCAGTGAAAACGAACAGGGATATGGCTACACCTTC	CASSENEQGYGYTF
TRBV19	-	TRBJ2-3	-	TGTGCCAGTAGTAGGAGCGGAGAGGGCACAGATACGCAGTATTTT	CASSRSGEGTDTQYF
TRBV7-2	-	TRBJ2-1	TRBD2	TGTGCCAGCAGCTTTCGACTAGCGTCGAGCTCCTACAATGAGCAGTTCTTC	CASSFRLASSSYNEQFF
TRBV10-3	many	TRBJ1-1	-	TGTGCCATCAGAGAACTAAACACTGAAGCTTTCTTT	CAIRELNTEAFF
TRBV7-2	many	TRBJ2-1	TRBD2	TGTGCCAGCAGTTTATTAGCTGCGGGAGGGCATAAAGGTGAGCAGTTCTTC	CASSLLAAGGHKGEQFF
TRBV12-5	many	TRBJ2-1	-	TGTGCTAGTGTTCTGCGAGATGAGCAGTTCTTC	CASVLRDEQFF
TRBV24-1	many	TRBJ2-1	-	TGTGCCACCAGTGCCATTATGTCCAATAATGAGCAGTTCTTC	CATSAIMSNNEQFF
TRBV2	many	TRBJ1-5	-	TGTGCCAGCAGTAGATTAAACAGGAGGGGCAATCAGCCCCAGCATTTT	CASSRLNRRGNQPQHF
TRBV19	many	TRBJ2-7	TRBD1	TGTGCCAGTGGGGACAGGTCGAGCTCCTACGAGCAGTACTTC	CASGDRSSSYEQYF
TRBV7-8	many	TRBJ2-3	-	TGTGCCAGCAGCTTAACGGCTCCAAATCGAGCCGCGGATACGCAGTATTTT	CASSLTAPNRAADTQYF
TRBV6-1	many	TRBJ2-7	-	TGTGCCAGCAGTGAAGGGAGCGCTGCCTACGAGCAGTACTTC	CASSEGSAAYEQYF
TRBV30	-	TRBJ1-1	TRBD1	TGTGCCTGGAGGACCCCGGACAGGGTCACTGAAGCTTTCTTT	CAWRTPDRVTEAFF
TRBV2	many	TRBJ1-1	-	TGTGCCAGCAACGGATATAGGGGGGGCACTGAAGCTTTCTTT	CASNGYRGGTEAFF
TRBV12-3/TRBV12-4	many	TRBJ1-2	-	TGTGCCAGCAGTTTAACCGGGGAATCGGCTGGCTACACCTTC	CASSLTGESAGYTF
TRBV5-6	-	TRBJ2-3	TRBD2	TGTGCCAGCAGCTTGTTACAGGGATGGACTAGCGAGAGAGATACGCAGTATTTT	CASSLLQGWTSERDTQYF
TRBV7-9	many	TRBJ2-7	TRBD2	TGTGCCAGCAGCTGGGAGGGCAACGAGCAGTACTTC	CASSWEGNEQYF
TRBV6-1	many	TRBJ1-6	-	TGTGCCAGCAGACGGGACAACTATAATTCACCCCTCCACTTT	CASRRDNYNSPLHF
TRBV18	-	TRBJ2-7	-	TGTGCCAGCTCACCACCGCCGAGGGTAGGGTACGAGCAGTACTTC	CASSPPPRVGYEQYF
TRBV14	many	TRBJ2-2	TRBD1	TGTGCCAGCAGCCAAGATCGAACAGGGGCGAACACCGGGGAGCTGTTTTTT	CASSQDRTGANTGELFF
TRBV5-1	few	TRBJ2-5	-	TGCGCCAGCAGCTTGGGGACAAACCAAGAGACCCAGTACTTC	CASSLGTNQETQYF
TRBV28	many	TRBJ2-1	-	TGTGCCAGCACCCCTCGAGGTATTGGGAAAAATGAGCAGTTCTTC	CASTPRGIGKNEQFF